The clone carrying this T cell receptor beta chain was recorded many times. The CDR3 runs to 14 residues. CDR1 is SGHNT and CDR2 is YENEEA in the germline V gene. Trimming stripped 2 bases from V and 5 bases from J, with 7 bases between. Specified time point: persistent/refractory GD, antithyroid drugs over 5 years with positive TRAb. PBMC-derived RNA was used for the TCR library. Guidelines of the American Thyroid Association were used to diagnose Graves' disease. These data are taken from a study of regulatory T cells in long-lasting Graves disease. The authors built TCR beta libraries using iRepertoire HTBI primers and Arm-PCR of CDR3 regions. TCRdb reanalysed the multiplex PCR reads using MiXCR and keeps one entry per CDR3 protein. The repertoire holds 300,000 to 350,000 distinct CDR3 sequences, with around a fifth as singletons.

The sample here was peripheral blood mononuclear cells (PBMCs), taken when the disease was refractory, from a patient treated with antithyroid drugs. This clonotype was obtained from a female donor with Graves disease. J is TRBJ1-6 and V is TRBV11-3; D remains ambiguous. CDR3 amino acids: CASSLYQHNSPLHF. DNA for the CDR3: TGTGCCAGCAGCTTATACCAACATAATTCACCCCTCCACTTT.